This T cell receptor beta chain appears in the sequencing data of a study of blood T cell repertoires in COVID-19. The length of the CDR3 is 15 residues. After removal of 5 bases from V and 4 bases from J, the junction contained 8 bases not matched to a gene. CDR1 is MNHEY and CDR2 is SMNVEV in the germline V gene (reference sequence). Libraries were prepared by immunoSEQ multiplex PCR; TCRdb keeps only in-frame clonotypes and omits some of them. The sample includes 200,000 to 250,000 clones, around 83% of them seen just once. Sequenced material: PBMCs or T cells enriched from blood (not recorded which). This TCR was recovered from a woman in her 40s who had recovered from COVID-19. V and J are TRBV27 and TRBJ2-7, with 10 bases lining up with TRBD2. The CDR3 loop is CASSPLAGVRYEQYF. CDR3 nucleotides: TGTGCCAGCAGTCCCCTAGCGGGAGTCAGGTACGAGCAGTACTTC.